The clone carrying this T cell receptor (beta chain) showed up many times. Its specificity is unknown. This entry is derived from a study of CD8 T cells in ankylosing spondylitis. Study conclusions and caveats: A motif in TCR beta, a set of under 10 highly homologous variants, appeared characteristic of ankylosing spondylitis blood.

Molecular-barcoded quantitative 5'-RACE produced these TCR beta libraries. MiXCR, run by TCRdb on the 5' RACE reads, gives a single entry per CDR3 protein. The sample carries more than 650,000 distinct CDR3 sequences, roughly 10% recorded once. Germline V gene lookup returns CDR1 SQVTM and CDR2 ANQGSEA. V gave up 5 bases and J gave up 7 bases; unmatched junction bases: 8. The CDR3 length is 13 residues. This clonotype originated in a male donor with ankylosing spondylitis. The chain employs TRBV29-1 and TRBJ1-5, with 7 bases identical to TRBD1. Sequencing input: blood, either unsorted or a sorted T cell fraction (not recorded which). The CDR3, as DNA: TGCAGCGTTATGACAGGGCTCCTCCAGCCCCAGCATTTT. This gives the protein CSVMTGLLQPQHF.